The T cell receptor beta chain described here comes from a study of cytomegalovirus exposure and HLA in healthy donors. Here immunoSEQ multiplex PCR was the method, and the copy in TCRdb shows in-frame clones only, minus some. The repertoire holds about 120,000 clones, with around 87% as singletons. The junction had 2 bases not matched to a gene; V was cut back by 1 base and J by 2 bases. The CDR3 has 16 amino acids. Germline V lookup: CDR1 MGHRA, CDR2 YSYEKL. Study outcomes and limitations: According to the study, roughly 160 TCR beta chains were cytomegalovirus-associated.

As regards this clone: The antigen is undetermined. Additional DNA sequences in this sample encode the identical CDR3.

The source is a woman between 18 and 29 years old in good health and CMV-seropositive. The rearrangement uses TRBV4-1 and TRBJ1-4, with 9 nucleotides matching TRBD1. The sample comprised PBMCs. The CDR3 is CASSQGDRATNEKLFF. The CDR3, as DNA: TGCGCCAGCAGCCAAGGGGACAGGGCGACTAATGAAAAACTGTTTTTT.